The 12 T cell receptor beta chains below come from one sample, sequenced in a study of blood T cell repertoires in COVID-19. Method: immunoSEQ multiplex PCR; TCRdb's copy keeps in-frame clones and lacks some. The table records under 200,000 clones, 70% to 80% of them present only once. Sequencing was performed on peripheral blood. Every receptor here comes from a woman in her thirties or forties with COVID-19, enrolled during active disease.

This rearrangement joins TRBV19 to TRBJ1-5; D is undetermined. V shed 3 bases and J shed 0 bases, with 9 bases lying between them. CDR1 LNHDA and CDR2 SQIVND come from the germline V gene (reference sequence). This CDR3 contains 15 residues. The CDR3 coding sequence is TGTGCCAGTAGTATGGAGGGAACTAGCAATCAGCCCCAGCATTTT. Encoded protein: CASSMEGTSNQPQHF.

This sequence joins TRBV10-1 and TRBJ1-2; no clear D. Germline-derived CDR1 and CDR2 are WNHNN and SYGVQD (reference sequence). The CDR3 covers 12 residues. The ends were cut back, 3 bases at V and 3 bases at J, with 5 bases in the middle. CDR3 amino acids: CASSDPYYGYTF. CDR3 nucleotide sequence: TGCGCCAGCAGTGACCCATACTATGGCTACACCTTC.

This CDR3 reads CATSDNGLAGVGEQFF. The CDR3 DNA follows: TGTGCCACCAGCGACAATGGGCTAGCGGGGGTCGGTGAGCAGTTCTTC. V gene TRBV24-1 combines with J gene TRBJ2-1, with 10 bases matching TRBD2. Trimming took 7 bases from V and 9 from J; bases not matched to a gene: 14. From germline, CDR1 is KGHDR and CDR2 SFDVKD. This CDR3 spans 16 amino acids.

Here the CDR3 reads CASSQGSGDNQPQHF. Here the CDR3 DNA reads TGTGCCAGCAGCCAAGGGTCAGGGGACAATCAGCCCCAGCATTTT. The V gene is TRBV3-1 (or the pseudogene TRBV3-2), the J gene TRBJ1-5, with D possibly matching TRBD1 (6 bases). Germline CDR1 and CDR2: LGHDT and YNNKEL (reference sequence). The ends were cut back, 1 base at V and 3 bases at J, with 10 bases in the middle. The CDR3 is made up of 15 amino acids.

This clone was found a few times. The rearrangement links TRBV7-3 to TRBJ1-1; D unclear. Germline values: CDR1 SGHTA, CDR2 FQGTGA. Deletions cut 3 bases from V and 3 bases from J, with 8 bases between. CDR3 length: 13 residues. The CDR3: CASSFFGDTEAFF. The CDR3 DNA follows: TGTGCCAGCAGCTTTTTCGGGGACACTGAAGCTTTCTTT.

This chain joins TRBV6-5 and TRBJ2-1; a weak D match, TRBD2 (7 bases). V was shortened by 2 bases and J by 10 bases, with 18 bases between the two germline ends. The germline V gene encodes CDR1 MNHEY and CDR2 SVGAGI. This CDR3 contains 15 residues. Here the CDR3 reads CASSYIGGARPEQFF. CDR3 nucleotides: TGTGCCAGCAGTTACATTGGGGGGGCCAGGCCAGAGCAGTTCTTC.

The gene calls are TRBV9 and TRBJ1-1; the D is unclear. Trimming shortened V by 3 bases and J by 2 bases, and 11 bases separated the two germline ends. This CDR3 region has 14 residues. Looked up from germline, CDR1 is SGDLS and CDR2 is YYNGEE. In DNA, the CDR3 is TGTGCCAGCAGCGGACGGACGGGAAACACTGAAGCTTTCTTT. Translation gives CASSGRTGNTEAFF.

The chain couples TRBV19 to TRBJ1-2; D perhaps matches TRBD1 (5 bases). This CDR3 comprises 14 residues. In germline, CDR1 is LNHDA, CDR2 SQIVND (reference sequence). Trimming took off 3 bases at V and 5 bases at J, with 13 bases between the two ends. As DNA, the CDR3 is TGTGCCAGTAGTATGGATGGCAGGGAATATGGCTACACCTTC. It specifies CASSMDGREYGYTF.

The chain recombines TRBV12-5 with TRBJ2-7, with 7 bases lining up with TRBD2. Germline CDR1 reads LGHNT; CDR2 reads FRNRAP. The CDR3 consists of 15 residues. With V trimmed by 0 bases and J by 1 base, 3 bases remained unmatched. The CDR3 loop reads CASGLVPSGSYEQYF. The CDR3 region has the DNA TGTGCTAGTGGTTTGGTACCTAGCGGATCCTACGAGCAGTACTTC.

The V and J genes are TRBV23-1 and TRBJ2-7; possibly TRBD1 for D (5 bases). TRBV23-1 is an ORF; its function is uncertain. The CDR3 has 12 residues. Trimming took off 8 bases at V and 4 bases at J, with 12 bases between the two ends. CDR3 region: CASGRALYEQYF. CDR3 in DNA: TGCGCCAGCGGCAGGGCGTTATACGAGCAGTACTTC.

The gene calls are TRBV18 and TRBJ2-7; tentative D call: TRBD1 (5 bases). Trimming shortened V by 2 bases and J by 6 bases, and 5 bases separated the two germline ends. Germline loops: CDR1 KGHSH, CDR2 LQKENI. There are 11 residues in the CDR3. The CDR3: CASSPGAEQYF. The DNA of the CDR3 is TGTGCCAGCTCACCAGGGGCCGAGCAGTACTTC.

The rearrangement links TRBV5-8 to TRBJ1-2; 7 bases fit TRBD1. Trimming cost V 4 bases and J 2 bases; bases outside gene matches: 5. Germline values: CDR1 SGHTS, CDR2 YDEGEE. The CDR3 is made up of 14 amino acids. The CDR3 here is CASSTTGANYGYTF. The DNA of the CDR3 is TGTGCCAGCAGCACTACAGGGGCCAACTATGGCTACACCTTC.